What follows are 18 T cell receptor beta chains derived from one specimen sequenced in a study of cytomegalovirus exposure and HLA in healthy donors (dated by TCRdb to between 2016 and 2019). The library was produced with the immunoSEQ multiplex PCR assay. For the multiplex PCR, a mixture combining 60 forward primers for TCR Vbeta segments and 13 reverse primers for TCR Jbeta segments was used. TCRdb retrieved this table from immuneACCESS and kept in-frame rearrangements only. Not all clones are present; in checked studies, unresolved V genes account for under half, and no reason is known for the remainder. Recorded for this sample are some 130,000 clones; around 80% of them occurred a single time. The ten top clones hold 1.8% of the sample. The sample comprised PBMCs. The receptors come from a female donor in good health and CMV-seropositive.

The gene calls are TRBV5-6 and TRBJ2-7, with a weak D call TRBD2 (5 bases). V was shortened by 3 bases and J by 7 bases, with 17 bases between the two germline ends. Germline V gives CDR1 SGHDT, CDR2 YYEEEE. The CDR3 spans 14 residues. Written as DNA, the CDR3 is TGTGCCAGCAGCTCCCGGACTGTAAACGGGGAGCAGTACTTC. It encodes CASSSRTVNGEQYF.

This clone has only a few counts. The chain is built from TRBV6-6 and TRBJ2-1; perhaps TRBD2 as D (6 bases). Trimming pared 6 bases from V and 6 bases from J, leaving 21 bases between. The CDR3 has 16 amino acids. Germline CDR1 and CDR2: MNHNY and SVGAGI (reference sequence). CDR3 sequence (DNA): TGTGCCAGCAGCGACTCAGCAGGACGGGAGATCAATGAGCAGTTCTTC. It is translated as CASSDSAGREINEQFF.

This rearrangement joins TRBV19 to TRBJ2-3; TRBD2 is a possible D gene (5 bases). The V and J ends lost 3 bases and 1 base respectively, with 17 bases between them. This CDR3 contains 17 residues. Germline V CDR1 and CDR2: LNHDA, SQIVND (reference sequence). The CDR3 DNA reads as TGTGCCAGTAGTATGGTAGGGTCGGGGAGCGGCACAGATACGCAGTATTTT. The encoded protein is CASSMVGSGSGTDTQYF.

CDR3 sequence: CASLPGQGAPEGLAGVPGELFF. DNA for the CDR3: TGTGCCAGCCTACCGGGACAGGGGGCTCCGGAGGGACTAGCGGGAGTGCCCGGGGAGCTGTTTTTT. The chain uses TRBV27 and TRBJ2-2; 14 nucleotides align to TRBD2. CDR1 and CDR2 (germline): MNHEY, SMNVEV (reference sequence). The ends lost 8 bases at V and 6 bases at J; junction bases unmatched: 26. CDR3 length: 22 amino acids.

The chain employs TRBV10-3 and TRBJ2-1; 10 bases are shared with TRBD1. V gave up 8 bases and J gave up 7 bases; unmatched junction bases: 14. The germline V gene encodes CDR1 ENHRY and CDR2 SYGVKD. The CDR3 has 16 amino acids. As DNA, the CDR3 is TGTGCCATCGGGAGCACCGGTGGACAGGGGGGGAATGAGCAGTTCTTC. Translation gives CAIGSTGGQGGNEQFF.

The CDR3, as DNA: TGTGCCAGCTCACGGGAGGGGTACAATGAGCAGTTCTTC. Residues: CASSREGYNEQFF. The V call is TRBV18, the J call TRBJ2-1; TRBD2 aligns across 7 bases. This CDR3 is built from 13 residues. V lost 4 bases to trimming and J lost 4 bases; unmatched junction nucleotides: 1. Germline V gives CDR1 KGHSH, CDR2 LQKENI.

The chain couples TRBV7-9 to TRBJ2-7; maybe TRBD1 (6 bases). V lost 5 bases, J lost 6 bases, and 17 bases lay in between. The germline CDR1 and CDR2 sequences are SEHNR and FQNEAQ (reference sequence). This CDR3 contains 14 residues. DNA for the CDR3: TGTGCCAGCAGCCAAACACAGGGTGCCAGCGAGCAGTACTTC. It codes for CASSQTQGASEQYF.

V gene TRBV9 combines with J gene TRBJ2-3, with 10 bases aligning to TRBD2. CDR1 and CDR2 (germline): SGDLS, YYNGEE. This CDR3 is built from 18 residues. V was clipped by 4 bases and J by 3 bases; unmatched bases: 14. CDR3 amino acids: CASSTPVSGRVRTDTQYF. The CDR3 nucleotides read TGTGCCAGCAGCACCCCAGTGAGCGGGAGGGTAAGAACAGATACGCAGTATTTT.

The chain combines TRBV7-2 with TRBJ2-3; a possible D gene is TRBD2 (6 bases). The CDR3 contains 16 residues. V lost 4 bases and J lost 0, with 14 bases in between. Per germline, CDR1 SGHTA and CDR2 FQGNSA. Here the CDR3 DNA reads TGTGCCAGCAGCTCCGGACCCGGGACTAGCACAGATACGCAGTATTTT. This codes for CASSSGPGTSTDTQYF.

This chain joins TRBV12-5 and TRBJ2-1; 9 bases are a match to TRBD2. The germline gives CDR1 LGHNT, CDR2 FRNRAP. With V trimmed by 3 bases and J by 4 bases, 7 bases remained unmatched. The CDR3 runs 16 residues. CDR3 amino acids: CASGFRGRADYNEQFF. DNA for the CDR3: TGTGCTAGTGGTTTTCGCGGGAGGGCCGATTACAATGAGCAGTTCTTC.

The gene calls are TRBV10-3 and TRBJ2-1; 10 bases map to TRBD1. Germline V gene sequence: CDR1 ENHRY, CDR2 SYGVKD. The CDR3 is 15 amino acids. With V trimmed by 9 bases and J by 5 bases, 10 bases remained unmatched. The CDR3: CAIANRDRGDNEQFF. For the CDR3, the DNA is TGTGCCATAGCTAACCGGGACAGGGGCGACAATGAGCAGTTCTTC.

This rearrangement joins TRBV5-1 to TRBJ2-7; 9 bases are a match to TRBD1. Germline CDR1 reads SGHRS; CDR2 reads YFSETQ. The J segment lost 0 bases and the V segment lost 0 bases, leaving 7 bases of the junction unmatched. The CDR3 runs 17 residues. The CDR3 region has the DNA TGCGCCAGCAGCTTGGGACAGGGGGAACTTATCTCCTACGAGCAGTACTTC. This gives the protein CASSLGQGELISYEQYF. Variable domain in full (rest from reference TRBV5-1 and TRBJ2-7): KAGVTQTPRYLIKTRGQQVTLSCSPISGHRSVSWYQQTPGQGLQFLFEYFSETQRNKGNFPGRFSGRQFSNSRSEMNVSTLELGDSALYLCASSLGQGELISYEQYFGPGTRLTVT.

The chain is built from TRBV25-1 and TRBJ2-7, with D tentatively TRBD2 (5 bases). With 4 bases removed from V and 0 bases from J, the gap between germline ends came to 13 bases. The CDR3 is 15 residues long. Germline V lookup: CDR1 MGHDK, CDR2 SYGVNS. The CDR3 coding sequence is TGTGCCAGCAGTGGCGTCTTAGCGAACTCCTACGAGCAGTACTTC. Amino acid sequence: CASSGVLANSYEQYF.

This rearrangement joins TRBV29-1 to TRBJ1-1, with TRBD1 matching 12 bases. The CDR3 is made up of 14 amino acids. The germline V gene has CDR1 SQVTM and CDR2 ANQGSEA. V was pared by 7 bases and J by 4 bases, with 7 bases of the junction left unmatched. The CDR3 bases are TGCAGCGGTTGGGACAGGGGGCAGAGCACTGAAGCTTTCTTT. Translated: CSGWDRGQSTEAFF.

This clone has only one observation. The chain joins TRBV15 to TRBJ1-2; tentatively, D is TRBD1 (5 bases). CDR3 length: 11 amino acids. The V gene's germline CDR1 is LNHNV and CDR2 YYDKDF (reference sequence). Trimming removed 4 bases from V and 13 bases from J, with 13 bases in between. CDR3 in DNA: TGTGCCACCAGCAACGGGGGACCCTTCACCTTC. Translation gives CATSNGGPFTF. Full variable domain (rest looked up from reference TRBV15 and TRBJ1-2): DAMVIQNPRYQVTQFGKPVTLSCSQTLNHNVMYWYQQKSSQAPKLLFHYYDKDFNNEADTPDNFQSRRPNTSFCFLDIRSPGLGDTAMYLCATSNGGPFTFGSGTRLTVV.

The chain recombines TRBV29-1 with TRBJ2-1, with 8 bases fitting TRBD2. Germline CDR1 SQVTM, CDR2 ANQGSEA. Trimming cost V 2 bases and J 2 bases; bases outside gene matches: 5. The CDR3 runs 15 residues. The CDR3 DNA reads as TGCAGCGTTGAACCGGGAGGGAGGGCCTACAATGAGCAGTTCTTC. It encodes CSVEPGGRAYNEQFF.

CDR3 nucleotide sequence: TGTGCCAGCAGTCCTATGACAGGGGGCTCGGAAAAACTGTTTTTT. It is translated as CASSPMTGGSEKLFF. This sequence joins TRBV6-5 and TRBJ1-4; 10 bases map to TRBD1. Germline V gene lookup returns CDR1 MNHEY and CDR2 SVGAGI. J gave up 8 bases and V 5 bases, and 8 bases lay outside the gene matches. This CDR3 has 15 residues.

The gene calls are TRBV4-1 and TRBJ1-1; D is perhaps TRBD1 (6 bases). This CDR3 is built from 14 residues. CDR1 and CDR2 from the germline V gene are MGHRA and YSYEKL. V was pared by 7 bases and J by 0 bases, with 12 bases between. The CDR3: CASNPGDMNTEAFF. The CDR3 region has the DNA TGCGCCAGCAACCCAGGGGACATGAACACTGAAGCTTTCTTT.